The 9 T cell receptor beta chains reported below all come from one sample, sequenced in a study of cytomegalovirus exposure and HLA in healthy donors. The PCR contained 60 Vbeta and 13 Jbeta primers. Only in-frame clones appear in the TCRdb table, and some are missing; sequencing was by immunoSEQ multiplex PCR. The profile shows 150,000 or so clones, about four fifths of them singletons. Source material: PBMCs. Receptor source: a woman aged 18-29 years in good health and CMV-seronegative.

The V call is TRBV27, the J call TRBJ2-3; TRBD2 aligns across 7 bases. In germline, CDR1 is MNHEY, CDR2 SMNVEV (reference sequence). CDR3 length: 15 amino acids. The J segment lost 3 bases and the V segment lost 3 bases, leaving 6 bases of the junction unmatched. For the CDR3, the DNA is TGTGCCAGCAGTTTTAGGGAGGGTAGGACAGATACGCAGTATTTT. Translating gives CASSFREGRTDTQYF.

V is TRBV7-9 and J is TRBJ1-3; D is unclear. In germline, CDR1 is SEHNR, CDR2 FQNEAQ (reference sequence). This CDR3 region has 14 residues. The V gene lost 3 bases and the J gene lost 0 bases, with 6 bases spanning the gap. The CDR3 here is CASSLRRSGNTIYF. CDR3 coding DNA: TGTGCCAGCAGCTTGCGTCGCTCTGGAAACACCATATATTTT. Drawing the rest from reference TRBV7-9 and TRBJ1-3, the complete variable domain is DTGVSQNPRHKITKRGQNVTFRCDPISEHNRLYWYRQTLGQGPEFLTYFQNEAQLEKSRLLSDRFSAERPKGSFSTLEIQRTEQGDSAMYLCASSLRRSGNTIYFGEGSWLTVV.

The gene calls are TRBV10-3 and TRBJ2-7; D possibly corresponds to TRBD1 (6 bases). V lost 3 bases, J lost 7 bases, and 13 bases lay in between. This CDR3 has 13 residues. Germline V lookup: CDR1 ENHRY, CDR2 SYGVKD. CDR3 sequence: CAISETGPGEQYF. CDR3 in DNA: TGTGCCATCAGTGAAACAGGGCCGGGTGAGCAGTACTTC.

CDR3 coding DNA: TGTGCCAGCAGCCAAGAGCCAGGGAAAGAGCAGTACTTC. Residues: CASSQEPGKEQYF. The V and J genes are TRBV4-2 and TRBJ2-7, with D possibly TRBD1 on 5 matching bases. Trimming took off 0 bases at V and 7 bases at J, with 10 bases between the two ends. The CDR3 runs 13 residues. Looked up from germline, CDR1 is LGHNA and CDR2 is YNFKEQ.

The CDR3 nucleotides are TGTGCCAGCAGCTCGACAGGCCTAAATTCACCCCTCCACTTT. Its translation: CASSSTGLNSPLHF. The chain couples TRBV28 to TRBJ1-6; tentative D call: TRBD1 (6 bases). V was trimmed by 6 bases and J by 7 bases, leaving 13 bases between them. The CDR3 spans 14 residues. Germline CDR1 MDHEN, CDR2 SYDVKM. Based on the CDR3 plus reference TRBV28 and TRBJ1-6, the full variable domain is DVKVTQSSRYLVKRTGEKVFLECVQDMDHENMFWYRQDPGLGLRLIYFSYDVKMKEKGDIPEGYSVSREKKERFSLILESASTNQTSMYLCASSSTGLNSPLHFGNGTRLTVT.

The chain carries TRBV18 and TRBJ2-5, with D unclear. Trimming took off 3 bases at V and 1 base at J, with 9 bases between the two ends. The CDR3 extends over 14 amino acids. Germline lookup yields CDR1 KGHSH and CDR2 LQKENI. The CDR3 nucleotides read TGTGCCAGCTCACCTGCGACAACCCAAGAGACCCAGTACTTC. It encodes CASSPATTQETQYF.

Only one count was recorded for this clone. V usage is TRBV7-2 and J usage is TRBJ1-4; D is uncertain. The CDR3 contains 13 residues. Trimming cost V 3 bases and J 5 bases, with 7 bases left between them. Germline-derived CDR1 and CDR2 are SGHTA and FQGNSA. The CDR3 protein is CASSFGKNEKLFF. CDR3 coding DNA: TGTGCCAGCAGCTTCGGGAAGAATGAAAAACTGTTTTTT.

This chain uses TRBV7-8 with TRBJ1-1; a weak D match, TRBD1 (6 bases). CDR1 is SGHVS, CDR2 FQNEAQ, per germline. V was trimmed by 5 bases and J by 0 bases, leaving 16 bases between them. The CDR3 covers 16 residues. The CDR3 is CASSAEQGILNTEAFF. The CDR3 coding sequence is TGTGCCAGCAGCGCGGAACAGGGTATTTTGAACACTGAAGCTTTCTTT.

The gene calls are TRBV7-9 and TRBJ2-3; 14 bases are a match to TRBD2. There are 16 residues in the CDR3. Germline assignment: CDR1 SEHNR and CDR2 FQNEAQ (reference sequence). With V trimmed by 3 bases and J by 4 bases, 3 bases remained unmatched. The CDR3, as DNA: TGTGCCAGCAGCTTCGGGACTAGCGGGAGCTCAGATACGCAGTATTTT. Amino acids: CASSFGTSGSSDTQYF. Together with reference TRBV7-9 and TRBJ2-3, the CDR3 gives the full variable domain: DTGVSQNPRHKITKRGQNVTFRCDPISEHNRLYWYRQTLGQGPEFLTYFQNEAQLEKSRLLSDRFSAERPKGSFSTLEIQRTEQGDSAMYLCASSFGTSGSSDTQYFGPGTRLTVL.